Presented here are 8 T cell receptor beta chains from one specimen sequenced in a study of early T cells in non-severe SARS-CoV-2 infection (dated by TCRdb to about 2021). Libraries were constructed by 5' RACE. Sequencing relied on a NextSeq 500. The public sequencing data were trimmed at Q25 with fastp and processed into clonotypes with MiXCR by TCRdb, which kept only in-frame beta chains. Each CDR3 protein gets just one entry, which takes the most common genes and DNA from the rows behind it. This sample is represented by some 88,000 distinct CDR3 sequences; 16% of them were singletons. The ten biggest clones cover around 5% of the sample. The material sequenced was whole blood, taken at baseline. The receptors here all came from an adult who was a healthcare worker with PCR-confirmed SARS-CoV-2 infection or an uninfected control (not recorded which).

The chain joins TRBV5-1 to TRBJ2-2; 12 bases agree with TRBD1. This CDR3 region has 20 residues. V was pared by 4 bases and J by 6 bases, with 19 bases of the junction left unmatched. Germline CDR1 reads SGHRS; CDR2 reads YFSETQ. The CDR3 region has the DNA TGCGCCAGCAGCGAAGATTTCCGGGACAGGGGGCGCCTAGGGGCCGGGGAGCTGTTTTTT. Its translation is CASSEDFRDRGRLGAGELFF.

This rearrangement joins TRBV20-1 to TRBJ2-1, with 10 bases fitting TRBD2. Germline loops: CDR1 DFQATT, CDR2 SNEGSKA (reference sequence). This CDR3 region has 15 residues. Losses at the gene ends were 1 base for V and 5 bases for J; bases not matched to a gene: 5. The CDR3 bases are TGCAGTGCTAGAGTGGGGACTAGCGAAAACAATGAGCAGTTCTTC. Translated, it gives CSARVGTSENNEQFF.

At least ten counts were recorded for this clonotype. V is TRBV3-1 and J is TRBJ2-7, with D hard to call. The germline V gene has CDR1 LGHDT and CDR2 YNNKEL (reference sequence). There are 14 residues in the CDR3. Trimming left V 0 bases short and J 2 bases short, with 8 bases between. The CDR3 loop reads CASSQDVGTYEQYF. The CDR3 DNA reads TGTGCCAGCAGCCAAGATGTCGGTACCTACGAGCAGTACTTC.

This clonotype appeared many times. The CDR3 bases are TGTGCCACGCTCCTGACTAGCGGGAAGGACGAGCAGTACTTC. Translating gives CATLLTSGKDEQYF. The chain uses TRBV28 and TRBJ2-7; 11 bases map to TRBD2. Germline trimming cut 10 bases from V and 5 bases from J; bases unmatched to any gene: 10. In germline, CDR1 is MDHEN, CDR2 SYDVKM. The CDR3 spans 14 residues.

This clonotype was recorded a few times. The chain recombines TRBV5-1 with TRBJ1-2; D might be TRBD1 (6 bases). V lost 6 bases and J lost 0, with 12 bases in between. This CDR3 has 14 residues. Germline V gene lookup returns CDR1 SGHRS and CDR2 YFSETQ. CDR3 residues: CASTLTGSNYGYTF. For the CDR3, the DNA is TGCGCCAGCACCTTAACAGGGTCTAACTATGGCTACACCTTC.

In this sample, this clonotype turned up a few times. The chain links TRBV14 to TRBJ1-6; D ambiguous. From germline, CDR1 is SGHDN and CDR2 FVKESK. CDR3 length equals 13 residues. V lost 0 bases and J 10 bases, leaving 7 bases between the germline ends. The CDR3, as DNA: TGTGCCAGCAGCCAAGATCTGTACTCACCCCTCCACTTT. This translates into CASSQDLYSPLHF.

This clonotype was recorded many times. The chain employs TRBV3-1 and TRBJ2-5, with a possible D match to TRBD2 (6 bases). The CDR3 is made up of 14 amino acids. V lost 1 base and J lost 6, with 12 bases in between. In germline, CDR1 is LGHDT, CDR2 YNNKEL (reference sequence). The CDR3 protein is CASSQAGEAKTQYF. CDR3 coding DNA: TGTGCCAGCAGCCAAGCGGGAGAGGCGAAGACCCAGTACTTC.

The chain joins TRBV11-2 to TRBJ2-2; D ambiguous. V was clipped by 2 bases and J by 9 bases, with 7 bases between them. The CDR3 is 12 residues long. CDR1 is SGHAT, CDR2 FQNNGV, per germline. The DNA for the CDR3 is TGTGCCAGCAGCTTAAATAACAGGGAGCTGTTTTTT. Encoded protein: CASSLNNRELFF.